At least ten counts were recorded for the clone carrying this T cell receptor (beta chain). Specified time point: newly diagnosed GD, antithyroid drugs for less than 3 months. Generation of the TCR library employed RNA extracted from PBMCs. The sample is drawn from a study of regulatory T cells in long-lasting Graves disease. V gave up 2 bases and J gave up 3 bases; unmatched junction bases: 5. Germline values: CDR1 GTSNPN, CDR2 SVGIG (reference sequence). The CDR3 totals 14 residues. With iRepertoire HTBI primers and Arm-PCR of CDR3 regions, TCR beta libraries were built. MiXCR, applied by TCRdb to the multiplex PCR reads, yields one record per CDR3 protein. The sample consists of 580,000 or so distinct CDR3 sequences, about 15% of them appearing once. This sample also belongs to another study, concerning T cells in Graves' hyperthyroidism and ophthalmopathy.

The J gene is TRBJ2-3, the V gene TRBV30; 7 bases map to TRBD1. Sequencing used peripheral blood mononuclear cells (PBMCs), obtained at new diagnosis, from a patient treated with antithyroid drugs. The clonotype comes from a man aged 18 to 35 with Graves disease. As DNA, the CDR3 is TGTGCCTGGAGTCAGGGGGTTGGAACAGATACGCAGTATTTT. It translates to CAWSQGVGTDTQYF. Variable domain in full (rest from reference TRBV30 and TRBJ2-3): SQTIHQWPATLVQPVGSPLSLECTVEGTSNPNLYWYRQAAGRGLQLLFYSVGIGQISSEVPQNLSASRPQDRQFILSSKKLLLSDSGFYLCAWSQGVGTDTQYFGPGTRLTVL.